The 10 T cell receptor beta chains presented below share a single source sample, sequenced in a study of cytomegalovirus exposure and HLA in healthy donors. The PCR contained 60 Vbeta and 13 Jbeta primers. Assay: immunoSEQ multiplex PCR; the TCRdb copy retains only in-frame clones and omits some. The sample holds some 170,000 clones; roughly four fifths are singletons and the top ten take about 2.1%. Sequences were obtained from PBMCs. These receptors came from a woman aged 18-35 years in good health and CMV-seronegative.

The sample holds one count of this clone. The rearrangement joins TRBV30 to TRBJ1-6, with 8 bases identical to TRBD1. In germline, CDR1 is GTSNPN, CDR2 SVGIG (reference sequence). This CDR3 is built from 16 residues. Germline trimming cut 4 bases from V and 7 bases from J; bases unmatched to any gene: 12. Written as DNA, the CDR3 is TGTGCCTGGAACCTTGACAGGGGCAGAAACAATTCACCCCTCCACTTT. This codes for CAWNLDRGRNNSPLHF.

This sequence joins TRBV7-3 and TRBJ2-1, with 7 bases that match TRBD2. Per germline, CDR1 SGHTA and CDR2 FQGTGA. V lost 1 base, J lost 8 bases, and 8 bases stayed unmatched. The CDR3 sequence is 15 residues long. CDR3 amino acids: CASSLRAGLIDEQFF. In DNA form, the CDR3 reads TGTGCCAGCAGCTTAAGAGCGGGATTAATCGATGAGCAGTTCTTC.

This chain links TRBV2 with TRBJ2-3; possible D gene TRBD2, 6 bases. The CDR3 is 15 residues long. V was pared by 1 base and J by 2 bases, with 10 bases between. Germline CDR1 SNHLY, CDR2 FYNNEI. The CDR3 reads CASSEDGGITDTQYF. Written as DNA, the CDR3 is TGTGCCAGCAGTGAAGATGGGGGGATCACAGATACGCAGTATTTT.

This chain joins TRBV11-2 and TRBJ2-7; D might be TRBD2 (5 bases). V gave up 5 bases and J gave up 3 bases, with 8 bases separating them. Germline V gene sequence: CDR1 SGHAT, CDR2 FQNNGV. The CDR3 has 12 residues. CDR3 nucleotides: TGTGCCAGCAGCCAAGGAGGCTACGAGCAGTACTTC. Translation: CASSQGGYEQYF.

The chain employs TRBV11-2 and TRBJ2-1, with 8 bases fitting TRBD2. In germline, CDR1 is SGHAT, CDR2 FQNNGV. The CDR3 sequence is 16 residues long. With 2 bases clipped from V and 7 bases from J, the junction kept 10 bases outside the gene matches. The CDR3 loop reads CASSLSQRENLNEQFF. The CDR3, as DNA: TGTGCCAGCAGCTTATCACAGCGGGAGAATCTTAATGAGCAGTTCTTC.

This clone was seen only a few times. CDR3 DNA: TGCGCCAGCAGCCAAGATAGTCAGGGTTGGAGAATGAACACTGAAGCTTTCTTT. Its protein product is CASSQDSQGWRMNTEAFF. J is TRBJ1-1 and V is TRBV4-1; possible D gene TRBD1, 5 bases. V lost 0 bases to trimming and J lost 0 bases, with 17 bases between them. CDR1 is MGHRA and CDR2 is YSYEKL in the germline V gene. The CDR3 contains 18 residues.

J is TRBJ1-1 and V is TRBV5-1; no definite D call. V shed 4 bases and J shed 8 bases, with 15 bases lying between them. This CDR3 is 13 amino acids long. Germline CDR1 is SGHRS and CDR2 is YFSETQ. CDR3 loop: CASSPMVGGEAFF. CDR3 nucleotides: TGCGCCAGCAGCCCAATGGTGGGAGGGGAAGCTTTCTTT.

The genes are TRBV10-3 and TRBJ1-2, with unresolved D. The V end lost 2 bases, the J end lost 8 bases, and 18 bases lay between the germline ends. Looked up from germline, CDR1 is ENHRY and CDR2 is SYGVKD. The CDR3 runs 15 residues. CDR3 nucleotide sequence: TGTGCCATCAGTGAGCAAGCGAGGGCCCGGGAGGGCTACACCTTC. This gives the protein CAISEQARAREGYTF.

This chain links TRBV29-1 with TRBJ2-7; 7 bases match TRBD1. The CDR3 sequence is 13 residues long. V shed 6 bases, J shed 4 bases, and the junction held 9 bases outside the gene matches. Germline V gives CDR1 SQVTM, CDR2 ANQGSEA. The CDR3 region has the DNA TGCAGCGTCCTTACGGGACAGAGATACGAGCAGTACTTC. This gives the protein CSVLTGQRYEQYF.

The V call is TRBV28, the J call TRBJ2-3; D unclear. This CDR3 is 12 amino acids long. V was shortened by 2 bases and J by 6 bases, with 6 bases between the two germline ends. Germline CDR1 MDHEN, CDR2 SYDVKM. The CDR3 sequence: CASSLEEDTQYF. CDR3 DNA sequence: TGTGCCAGCAGTTTAGAAGAGGATACGCAGTATTTT.